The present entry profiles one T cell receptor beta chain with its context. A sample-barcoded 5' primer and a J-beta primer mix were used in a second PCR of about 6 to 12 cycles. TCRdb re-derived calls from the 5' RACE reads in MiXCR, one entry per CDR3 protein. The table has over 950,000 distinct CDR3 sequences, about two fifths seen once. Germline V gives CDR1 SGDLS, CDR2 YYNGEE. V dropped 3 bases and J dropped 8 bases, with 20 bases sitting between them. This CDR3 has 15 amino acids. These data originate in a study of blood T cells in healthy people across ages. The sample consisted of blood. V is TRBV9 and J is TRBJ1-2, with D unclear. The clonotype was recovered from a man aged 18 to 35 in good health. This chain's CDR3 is CASSEFPGLAVGYTF. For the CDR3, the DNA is TGTGCCAGCAGCGAGTTTCCAGGACTGGCGGTGGGCTACACCTTC.